This T cell receptor beta chain was captured by sequencing in a study of human T cells and chemical hapten exposure. Looking at the study overall: Patch tests put 0.01% DPC on the upper back, and the results were checked at 6 days. Broader study findings: Among TCRs, those above 1 in 1000 frequency were unaffected by DPC sensitization.

With respect to this clonotype: The antigen is not known.

Time point of the sample: pre-sensitization, week 0. Treatment here: therapeutic diphenylcyclopropenone sensitization with weekly scalp DPC. At every patch-test visit, blood was drawn before the patch test was applied. Suited to DPC and affected by alopecia, the donors ranged from 18 to 70 years old. Using its own MiXCR run on the RACE reads, TCRdb lists one record per CDR3 protein. Of 95,000 to 150,000 distinct CDR3 sequences listed, around an eighth are singletons. The TCR sequence derives from a woman between 18 and 29 years old with alopecia areata. Some clones in this sample may be carry-over from other donors' samples. The sequencing here drew on whole blood, taken in connection with sensitization to the hapten diphenylcyclopropenone (DPC).

The CDR3 here is CASSPQTDIGSGYTF. CDR3 nucleotides: TGTGCCAGCAGCCCTCAGACCGATATTGGTAGTGGCTACACCTTC. The chain joins TRBV9 to TRBJ1-2; D ambiguous. The V gene lost 4 bases and the J gene lost 7 bases, with 20 bases spanning the gap. Germline V gives CDR1 SGDLS, CDR2 YYNGEE. The CDR3 runs to 15 residues.